The source of this T cell receptor (beta chain) is a study of T cells in Graves' hyperthyroidism and ophthalmopathy. Looking at the study overall: Peripheral blood sampling occurred at initial diagnosis, before any treatment.

Whole-study results and caveats: Ophthalmopathy, as predicted by the model, came a median roughly 6.3 months after the prediction.

Template material for amplifying TCR beta CDR3 regions consisted of RNA transcripts. HTBI primers were the set used in a first-round RT-PCR of the TCR CDR3. TCRdb re-called the multiplex PCR reads through MiXCR, storing one row per CDR3 protein. The table includes around 300,000 distinct CDR3 sequences, around 20% detected once. Germline CDR1 and CDR2: SGHKS and YYEKEE (reference sequence). The CDR3 loop spans 16 amino acids. V lost 2 bases, J lost 4 bases, and 7 bases stayed unmatched. Ten or more counts support this clonotype. Its cognate antigen is unknown. V usage is TRBV5-5 and J usage is TRBJ2-1; 9 bases agree with TRBD1. The specimen was blood. The TCR originated in a man aged 25 to 45 with Graves' ophthalmopathy. The CDR3 DNA reads TGTGCCAGCAGCTTCTACAGGGGGCTTTCGTACAATGAGCAGTTCTTC. Amino acid sequence: CASSFYRGLSYNEQFF. The variable domain in full, completed from reference TRBV5-5 and TRBJ2-1, reads DAGVTQSPTHLIKTRGQQVTLRCSPISGHKSVSWYQQVLGQGPQFIFQYYEKEERGRGNFPDRFSARQFPNYSSELNVNALLLGDSALYLCASSFYRGLSYNEQFFGPGTRLTVL.